This T cell receptor beta chain stems from a study of identical twins. Via MiXCR, TCRdb re-called the 5' RACE reads, giving one row per CDR3 protein. The sample carries 400,000 to 550,000 distinct CDR3 sequences, roughly an eighth recorded once. This clonotype showed up just a few times. What it recognizes is unknown. This CDR3 has 16 residues. Germline V gene lookup returns CDR1 MNHEY and CDR2 SVGEGT. The V gene lost 5 bases and the J gene lost 6 bases, with 19 bases spanning the gap. Study results and caveats: Where beta out-of-frame sequences were concerned, excess twin sharing was weaker. Conclusions were drawn cross-sectionally by statistical analysis, without following the same donors.

These data were likewise used in another study, on yellow fever vaccine responses in identical twins.

The receptor comes from a woman aged 18-30 years in good health. The V gene is TRBV6-2 or TRBV6-3, the J gene TRBJ2-2, with a weak D call TRBD1 (6 bases). The material sequenced was CD4+ T cells sorted from blood. CDR3: CASSGAPGTRAGELFF. The CDR3 DNA follows: TGTGCCAGCAGTGGGGCACCCGGGACACGGGCCGGGGAGCTGTTTTTT.